The rows below give T cell receptor beta chains drawn from one sample of a study of Ad26.COV2.S vaccination and SARS-CoV-2 variants. The data were produced by immunoSEQ multiplex PCR, yet TCRdb's version contains in-frame clones alone and is incomplete. Of a few hundred thousand clones in the sample, around 89% were seen once. Sequencing used peripheral blood, obtained in a trial of Ad26.COV2.S vaccine versus placebo. The source is a person between 18 and 65 years old who received the Ad26.COV2.S COVID-19 vaccine or a placebo. Each CDR3 is given with its conserved first and last residue. D genes are given only for firm matches. Clone size is stated in some rows and not others, as once, few, many or a class when expanded.

abundance: .
d_gene: .
j_gene: TRBJ2-7
v_gene: TRBV7-2
len: 14
CDR3nt: TGTGCCAGCAGCTTTTCGGCAGGGGCCTACGAGCAGTACTTC
CDR3aa: CASSFSAGAYEQYF

abundance: .
d_gene: .
j_gene: TRBJ1-2
v_gene: TRBV6-5
len: 11
CDR3nt: TGTGCCAGCAGTTATGGGGTTGGCTACACCTTC
CDR3aa: CASSYGVGYTF

abundance: .
d_gene: TRBD1
j_gene: TRBJ2-7
v_gene: TRBV6-5
len: 12
CDR3nt: TGTGCCAGCAGCCGTACAGGGGGCGGGCAGTACTTC
CDR3aa: CASSRTGGGQYF

abundance: .
d_gene: .
j_gene: TRBJ2-1
v_gene: TRBV7-8
len: 13
CDR3nt: TGTGCCAGCAGCGGGCAGCCCTACAATGAGCAGTTCTTC
CDR3aa: CASSGQPYNEQFF

abundance: .
d_gene: .
j_gene: TRBJ1-6
v_gene: TRBV20-1
len: 14
CDR3nt: TGCAGTGCTAGTCTCCGGGACGGAAATTCACCCCTCCACTTT
CDR3aa: CSASLRDGNSPLHF

abundance: few
d_gene: TRBD1
j_gene: TRBJ1-6
v_gene: TRBV27
len: 14
CDR3nt: TGTGCCAGCAGTTTTACAGGGGGAAATTCACCCCTCCACTTT
CDR3aa: CASSFTGGNSPLHF

abundance: .
d_gene: .
j_gene: TRBJ1-2
v_gene: TRBV2
len: 14
CDR3nt: TGTGCCAGCAGAGGGGGGATAGCTAACTATGGCTACACCTTC
CDR3aa: CASRGGIANYGYTF

abundance: .
d_gene: TRBD2
j_gene: TRBJ2-5
v_gene: TRBV12-3/TRBV12-4
len: 13
CDR3nt: TGTGCCAGCATGAGCGGGGGGGCAGAGACCCAGTACTTC
CDR3aa: CASMSGGAETQYF

abundance: .
d_gene: .
j_gene: TRBJ2-2
v_gene: TRBV7-2
len: 15
CDR3nt: TGTGCCAGCAGCCGCCGGGACTTTAACACCGGGGAGCTGTTTTTT
CDR3aa: CASSRRDFNTGELFF

abundance: once
d_gene: .
j_gene: TRBJ2-1
v_gene: TRBV11-2
len: 16
CDR3nt: TGTGCCAGCAGCTTAGAGGGGGGCGGGGCCTACAATGAGCAGTTCTTC
CDR3aa: CASSLEGGGAYNEQFF

abundance: .
d_gene: .
j_gene: TRBJ1-6
v_gene: TRBV6-6
len: 12
CDR3nt: TGTGCCAGCAGTAACAGGGATTCACCCCTCCACTTT
CDR3aa: CASSNRDSPLHF

abundance: .
d_gene: .
j_gene: TRBJ2-1
v_gene: TRBV4-3
len: 15
CDR3nt: TGCGCCAGCAGCCAAGAGGAGGGTTGGTACAATGAGCAGTTCTTC
CDR3aa: CASSQEEGWYNEQFF

abundance: .
d_gene: .
j_gene: TRBJ2-4
v_gene: TRBV10-1
len: 12
CDR3nt: TGCGCCAGCAGTGAGTCCGGAAACATTCAGTACTTC
CDR3aa: CASSESGNIQYF

abundance: .
d_gene: .
j_gene: TRBJ1-1
v_gene: TRBV11-2
len: 14
CDR3nt: TGTGCCAGCAGCCGGGGCGGTGGAGGCACTGAAGCTTTCTTT
CDR3aa: CASSRGGGGTEAFF

abundance: .
d_gene: TRBD1
j_gene: TRBJ2-5
v_gene: TRBV6-6
len: 14
CDR3nt: TGTGCCAGCAGTTACCAGGGGGCGCTTGGGACCCAGTACTTC
CDR3aa: CASSYQGALGTQYF

abundance: .
d_gene: .
j_gene: TRBJ1-5
v_gene: TRBV19
len: 13
CDR3nt: TGTGCCAGTAGTATGATTCGGGATCAGCCCCAGCATTTT
CDR3aa: CASSMIRDQPQHF

abundance: .
d_gene: TRBD2
j_gene: TRBJ2-1
v_gene: TRBV7-6
len: 15
CDR3nt: TGTGCCAGCAGCTCCCTAGCGGGGCACTACAATGAGCAGTTCTTC
CDR3aa: CASSSLAGHYNEQFF

abundance: .
d_gene: TRBD2
j_gene: TRBJ2-7
v_gene: TRBV6-1
len: 15
CDR3nt: TGTGCCAGCAGTGACCAGCGGGGAGGTCCCTACGAGCAGTACTTC
CDR3aa: CASSDQRGGPYEQYF

abundance: .
d_gene: TRBD2
j_gene: TRBJ2-1
v_gene: TRBV30
len: 13
CDR3nt: TGTGCCTGGTCGGGGGGGCCCTACAATGAGCAGTTCTTC
CDR3aa: CAWSGGPYNEQFF

abundance: .
d_gene: .
j_gene: TRBJ2-2
v_gene: TRBV10-3
len: 12
CDR3nt: TGTGCCATCAGGGGGCCAGGCGGGGAGCTGTTTTTT
CDR3aa: CAIRGPGGELFF

abundance: .
d_gene: .
j_gene: TRBJ2-6
v_gene: TRBV7-2
len: 15
CDR3nt: TGTGCCAGCAGCTTAGTAACCTCTGGGGCCAACGTCCTGACTTTC
CDR3aa: CASSLVTSGANVLTF

abundance: .
d_gene: TRBD1
j_gene: TRBJ2-1
v_gene: TRBV13
len: 17
CDR3nt: TGTGCCAGCAGCCCGCGGGGGACAGGGAGCCCCTACAATGAGCAGTTCTTC
CDR3aa: CASSPRGTGSPYNEQFF

abundance: .
d_gene: TRBD1
j_gene: TRBJ2-3
v_gene: TRBV9
len: 18
CDR3nt: TGTGCCAGCAGCGTGCTACCCCGACAGGGGGTCGCTACAGATACGCAGTATTTT
CDR3aa: CASSVLPRQGVATDTQYF

abundance: .
d_gene: .
j_gene: TRBJ2-7
v_gene: TRBV28
len: 12
CDR3nt: TGTGCCAGCAGTTTATTCGGCTACGAGCAGTACTTC
CDR3aa: CASSLFGYEQYF

abundance: .
d_gene: .
j_gene: TRBJ2-5
v_gene: TRBV19
len: 14
CDR3nt: TGTGCCAGTAGTAGAGGGGCAGCCCAAGAGACCCAGTACTTC
CDR3aa: CASSRGAAQETQYF

abundance: .
d_gene: TRBD1
j_gene: TRBJ1-4
v_gene: TRBV4-1
len: 17
CDR3nt: TGCGCCAGCAGCCGGGGGCCTTCCGGGACAGGGGGTGAAAAACTGTTTTTT
CDR3aa: CASSRGPSGTGGEKLFF

abundance: .
d_gene: TRBD1
j_gene: TRBJ2-7
v_gene: TRBV27
len: 15
CDR3nt: TGTGCCAGCAGCCCAGGGACAGGGGGTTTCTACGAGCAGTACTTC
CDR3aa: CASSPGTGGFYEQYF

abundance: .
d_gene: .
j_gene: TRBJ2-7
v_gene: TRBV7-9
len: 13
CDR3nt: TGTGCCAGCAGCCGGCAAGCGGACTACGAGCAGTACTTC
CDR3aa: CASSRQADYEQYF

abundance: few
d_gene: .
j_gene: TRBJ2-6
v_gene: TRBV7-6
len: 16
CDR3nt: TGTGCCAGCAGCGATCCGAGGGCCTCTGGGGCCAACGTCCTGACTTTC
CDR3aa: CASSDPRASGANVLTF

abundance: .
d_gene: TRBD1
j_gene: TRBJ2-3
v_gene: TRBV7-9
len: 14
CDR3nt: TGTGCCAGCAGCTTTTCAGGGGGAGCAGATACGCAGTATTTT
CDR3aa: CASSFSGGADTQYF

abundance: .
d_gene: .
j_gene: TRBJ1-1
v_gene: TRBV7-3
len: 13
CDR3nt: TGTGCCAGCAGCCAGACAGGGAACACTGAAGCTTTCTTT
CDR3aa: CASSQTGNTEAFF

abundance: .
d_gene: .
j_gene: TRBJ1-2
v_gene: TRBV28
len: 14
CDR3nt: TGTGCCAGCAGTTTGCCTGGGTCCGACTATGGCTACACCTTC
CDR3aa: CASSLPGSDYGYTF

abundance: few
d_gene: .
j_gene: TRBJ2-2
v_gene: TRBV6-1
len: 16
CDR3nt: TGTGCCAGCAGTGAAGCCATTGGACCACTGGGCGGGGAGCTGTTTTTT
CDR3aa: CASSEAIGPLGGELFF

abundance: .
d_gene: .
j_gene: TRBJ1-5
v_gene: TRBV19
len: 15
CDR3nt: TGTGCCAGTAGTACAAGTGGGGGGCTCAGCCAGCCCCAGCATTTT
CDR3aa: CASSTSGGLSQPQHF

abundance: .
d_gene: .
j_gene: TRBJ1-6
v_gene: TRBV4-2
len: 15
CDR3nt: TGTGCCAGCAGCCAAGACGGCCTCTATAATTCACCCCTCCACTTT
CDR3aa: CASSQDGLYNSPLHF

abundance: .
d_gene: .
j_gene: TRBJ2-3
v_gene: TRBV30
len: 12
CDR3nt: TGTGCCTGGAGTACTAGCACAGATACGCAGTATTTT
CDR3aa: CAWSTSTDTQYF

abundance: .
d_gene: .
j_gene: TRBJ1-2
v_gene: TRBV29-1
len: 13
CDR3nt: TGCAGCGTTGACCTACAGGGTAGCTATGGCTACACCTTC
CDR3aa: CSVDLQGSYGYTF